Presented here are 19 T cell receptor beta chains from one specimen sequenced in a study of radiotherapy plus CTLA-4 blockade in lung cancer. Clones were read by immunoSEQ multiplex PCR, and TCRdb kept only the in-frame ones, dropping some. Here the sample spans 53,000 or so clones, about 88% being singletons. Source: peripheral blood, taken from a patient treated with radiotherapy plus ipilimumab. These receptors all come from a human donor with non-small cell lung cancer whose response to radiotherapy plus ipilimumab could not be evaluated.

This CDR3 is CASSLGMTGDEQYF. CDR3 DNA sequence: TGTGCCAGCAGCCTCGGTATGACAGGGGATGAGCAGTACTTC. This chain uses TRBV7-2 with TRBJ2-7; 8 bases fit TRBD1. The CDR3 runs to 14 residues. Germline V lookup: CDR1 SGHTA, CDR2 FQGNSA. After removal of 5 bases from V and 7 bases from J, the junction contained 10 bases not matched to a gene.

This chain connects TRBV11-2 to TRBJ2-3, with 10 bases identical to TRBD2. After removal of 5 bases from V and 6 bases from J, the junction contained 5 bases not matched to a gene. This CDR3 region has 14 residues. Germline V CDR1 and CDR2: SGHAT, FQNNGV. Here the CDR3 DNA reads TGTGCCAGCAGCGGACTAGCGGCGAGGGATACGCAGTATTTT. Residues: CASSGLAARDTQYF.

The chain has TRBV11-2 and TRBJ1-2; no clear D. In germline, CDR1 is SGHAT, CDR2 FQNNGV. Between the trimmed V and J ends, which lost 4 bases and 0 bases, there was a span of 12 bases. This CDR3 comprises 15 residues. CDR3 sequence (DNA): TGTGCCAGCAGCTCTCGATTGGCAGCTAACTATGGCTACACCTTC. Protein product: CASSSRLAANYGYTF.

The V call is TRBV28, the J call TRBJ2-7; D is perhaps TRBD1 (6 bases). Looked up from germline, CDR1 is MDHEN and CDR2 is SYDVKM. Trimming stripped 6 bases from V and 3 bases from J, with 18 bases between. This CDR3 has 15 amino acids. Here the CDR3 DNA reads TGTGCCAGCAGACTATCCGGACAGTCAGGCTACGAGCAGTACTTC. It encodes CASRLSGQSGYEQYF. Filled out from reference TRBV28 and TRBJ2-7, the complete variable domain reads DVKVTQSSRYLVKRTGEKVFLECVQDMDHENMFWYRQDPGLGLRLIYFSYDVKMKEKGDIPEGYSVSREKKERFSLILESASTNQTSMYLCASRLSGQSGYEQYFGPGTRLTVT.

CDR3 sequence (DNA): TGTGCCAGCAGCGTAAGGGGGTGGACAGATACGCAGTATTTT. Protein product: CASSVRGWTDTQYF. V gene TRBV9 combines with J gene TRBJ2-3; maybe TRBD1 (6 bases). Looked up from germline, CDR1 is SGDLS and CDR2 is YYNGEE. The CDR3 length is 14 residues. Deletions cut 1 base from V and 3 bases from J, with 9 bases between.

V gene TRBV7-2 combines with J gene TRBJ2-3, with TRBD2 matching 8 bases. The CDR3 is 17 residues long. Germline CDR1 reads SGHTA; CDR2 reads FQGNSA. V lost 3 bases to trimming and J lost 0 bases; unmatched junction nucleotides: 8. This chain's CDR3 is CASSFPTGGVSTDTQYF. The DNA of the CDR3 is TGTGCCAGCAGCTTTCCTACCGGGGGGGTCAGCACAGATACGCAGTATTTT.

V is TRBV12-5 and J is TRBJ1-5; D is unclear. The germline V and J ends were trimmed by 2 bases and 9 bases, with 17 bases remaining between them. Looked up from germline, CDR1 is LGHNT and CDR2 is FRNRAP. The CDR3 sequence is 15 residues long. CDR3 DNA: TGTGCTAGTGGTTTGACGGGTAGCCAGCGTCGGCCCCAGCATTTT. Its protein product is CASGLTGSQRRPQHF.

This sequence joins TRBV13 and TRBJ2-7; a possible D gene is TRBD2 (6 bases). This CDR3 has 16 amino acids. Germline values: CDR1 PRHDT, CDR2 FYEKMQ (reference sequence). Trimming stripped 6 bases from V and 0 bases from J, with 18 bases between. CDR3 loop: CASSYTRDFYSYEQYF. Here the CDR3 DNA reads TGTGCCAGCAGTTACACCCGGGACTTTTACTCCTACGAGCAGTACTTC.

The rearrangement links TRBV5-5 to TRBJ1-5, with TRBD1 identical over 11 bases. CDR3 length: 16 residues. The germline V gene encodes CDR1 SGHKS and CDR2 YYEKEE (reference sequence). The V gene end was trimmed by 4 bases and the J gene end by 4 bases; junction bases not matched to a gene: 7. As DNA, the CDR3 is TGTGCCAGCAGCACCGGACAGGGGGCATGGAATCAGCCCCAGCATTTT. It is translated as CASSTGQGAWNQPQHF.

The chain links TRBV6-5 to TRBJ1-1; 9 bases map to TRBD1. The length of the CDR3 is 13 residues. Germline values: CDR1 MNHEY, CDR2 SVGAGI. J was trimmed by 4 bases and V by 5 bases; bases with no gene match: 2. The CDR3 here is CASSDRGVTEAFF. The DNA of the CDR3 is TGTGCCAGCAGTGACAGGGGGGTCACTGAAGCTTTCTTT.

This clone has just one count. The V gene is TRBV27, the J gene TRBJ2-2, with a possible D match to TRBD1 (5 bases). This CDR3 comprises 17 residues. From germline, CDR1 is MNHEY and CDR2 SMNVEV (reference sequence). The ends were cut back, 1 base at V and 3 bases at J, with 15 bases in the middle. In DNA, the CDR3 is TGTGCCAGCAGTTTATTAGTAGGTACAGGTGACACCGGGGAGCTGTTTTTT. Residues: CASSLLVGTGDTGELFF.

This clone was observed a handful of times. The rearrangement links TRBV21-1 to TRBJ2-7; the D call of TRBD2 is as the table states it, not checked on the DNA. TRBV21-1 is a pseudogene locus. This CDR3 has 17 amino acids. CDR3: CASSILVLAGGPYEQYF. Here the CDR3 DNA reads TGTGCCAGCAGCATCCTTGTTCTAGCGGGAGGGCCCTACGAGCAGTACTTC.

V and J are TRBV7-9 and TRBJ1-6; tentative D call: TRBD1 (5 bases). Germline CDR1 reads SEHNR; CDR2 reads FQNEAQ (reference sequence). Deletions cut 7 bases from V and 5 bases from J, with 15 bases between. The CDR3 covers 15 residues. The CDR3 protein is CASTVSGGNNSPLHF. CDR3 coding DNA: TGTGCCAGCACCGTGTCTGGGGGGAATAATTCACCCCTCCACTTT.

V gene TRBV19 combines with J gene TRBJ2-1, with D tentatively TRBD2 (6 bases). Per germline, CDR1 LNHDA and CDR2 SQIVND (reference sequence). V was shortened by 5 bases and J by 1 base, with 15 bases between the two germline ends. There are 16 residues in the CDR3. The chain's CDR3 is CASSSNSGQSYNEQFF. The CDR3 nucleotides read TGTGCCAGTAGTTCAAACAGCGGGCAGTCCTACAATGAGCAGTTCTTC.

This clone showed up just once. The chain carries TRBV15 and TRBJ1-5; a weak D match, TRBD1 (5 bases). V lost 2 bases, J lost 3 bases, and 17 bases lay in between. The germline CDR1 and CDR2 sequences are LNHNV and YYDKDF (reference sequence). The CDR3 is 17 residues long. The CDR3 here is CATSRSLTVTNNQPQHF. The DNA of the CDR3 is TGTGCCACCAGCAGATCACTGACAGTCACCAACAATCAGCCCCAGCATTTT.

The chain joins TRBV5-6 to TRBJ2-7; D is perhaps TRBD2 (5 bases). This CDR3 contains 14 residues. Germline lookup yields CDR1 SGHDT and CDR2 YYEEEE. V was clipped by 3 bases and J by 2 bases, with 12 bases between them. The CDR3 spells CASSWWTGTYEQYF. The CDR3 DNA is TGTGCCAGCAGCTGGTGGACTGGAACCTACGAGCAGTACTTC.

The DNA of the CDR3 is TGTGCCAGCAGCCCAGCAGGGGGCTATGGCTACACCTTC. Translation gives CASSPAGGYGYTF. The rearrangement links TRBV28 to TRBJ1-2, with TRBD1 matching 7 bases. In germline, CDR1 is MDHEN, CDR2 SYDVKM. V lost 6 bases and J lost 4; bases outside the gene matches: 5. The CDR3 runs 13 residues.

The chain uses TRBV23-1 and TRBJ1-2, with D possibly matching TRBD1 (6 bases). TRBV23-1 is classed as an ORF, of uncertain function. V was clipped by 4 bases and J by 4 bases, with 19 bases between them. The CDR3 extends over 16 amino acids. The CDR3 DNA sequence: TGCGCCAGCAGTCGGGAGGAGGGGGGGGCGGGCTATGGCTACACCTTC. This encodes CASSREEGGAGYGYTF.

The chain combines TRBV11-2 with TRBJ2-3, with 10 bases that match TRBD2. V lost 0 bases, J lost 2 bases, and 14 bases stayed unmatched. Looked up from germline, CDR1 is SGHAT and CDR2 is FQNNGV. The length of the CDR3 is 20 residues. The CDR3 spells CASSLDPRTSGRAPTDTQYF. CDR3 DNA sequence: TGTGCCAGCAGCTTAGACCCAAGGACTAGCGGCCGCGCCCCCACAGATACGCAGTATTTT.